This TCR beta chain was identified during a study of T cell responses to AZD1222 COVID-19 vaccine. Study conclusions and caveats: Only after the peak T cell response were repertoires sampled. Clonal diversity was possibly underestimated; the donors were predominantly white British and more often female. The span of vaccine-associated CD4 TCRs extended across spike, with dominance at 160-218 and 743-854. As reported, nearly half of all spike-specific TCRs target variant regions that are unmutated.

Generated by immunoSEQ multiplex PCR, the TCRdb table keeps only in-frame clones and is missing some. The table has roughly 140,000 clones, less than 95% seen once. CDR1 and CDR2 from the germline V gene are SNHLY and FYNNEI. The CDR3 covers 16 residues. The junction had 17 bases not matched to a gene; V was cut back by 5 bases and J by 8 bases. About this clone: What it binds is unknown.

The V and J genes are TRBV2 and TRBJ1-1; 7 bases line up with TRBD1. The receptor was isolated from an adult in good health. The source material was peripheral blood, sampled on day 0 of AZD1222 vaccination. The CDR3 region is CASSPLPPRTGPEAFF. In nucleotides, the CDR3 is TGTGCCAGCAGTCCTCTCCCCCCGCGGACAGGCCCAGAAGCTTTCTTT.